This passage covers 24 T cell receptor beta chains from one sample sequenced in a study of blood T cell repertoires in COVID-19. The assay was immunoSEQ multiplex PCR, and TCRdb's table has in-frame clones only and misses some. The sample lists roughly 570,000 clones; 85% to 90% were seen once. Sequencing was done on a sample of peripheral blood. Source of these receptors: a woman aged 50 to 60 with COVID-19, enrolled during active disease.

V and J are TRBV2 and TRBJ1-2; possible D gene TRBD1, 5 bases. Trimming removed 6 bases from V and 10 bases from J, with 18 bases in between. There are 13 residues in the CDR3. From germline, CDR1 is SNHLY and CDR2 FYNNEI. The CDR3 nucleotides are TGTGCCAGCAGGGACGATACAGGATCCCCCTACACCTTC. It specifies CASRDDTGSPYTF. The full variable domain, in which reference TRBV2 and TRBJ1-2 provide the parts outside the CDR3, is EPEVTQTPSHQVTQMGQEVILRCVPISNHLYFYWYRQILGQKVEFLVSFYNNEISEKSEIFDDQFSVERPDGSNFTLKIRSTKLEDSAMYFCASRDDTGSPYTFGSGTRLTVV.

This clone was seen only once. The J gene is TRBJ2-7, the V gene TRBV5-1, with 8 bases fitting TRBD1. Germline CDR1 reads SGHRS; CDR2 reads YFSETQ. Losses at the gene ends were 6 bases for V and 5 bases for J; bases not matched to a gene: 13. The length of the CDR3 is 15 residues. CDR3 nucleotides: TGCGCCAGCACGACCGGGACAGGCTCTTTCGACGAGCAGTACTTC. This codes for CASTTGTGSFDEQYF.

V usage is TRBV10-3 and J usage is TRBJ2-7; 7 nucleotides agree with TRBD1. The germline V gene has CDR1 ENHRY and CDR2 SYGVKD. This CDR3 comprises 14 residues. Trimming took 4 bases from V and 3 from J; bases not matched to a gene: 6. CDR3: CAISAGQDRYEQYF. The CDR3 nucleotides read TGTGCCATCAGTGCAGGACAGGACCGCTACGAGCAGTACTTC.

J is TRBJ1-4 and V is TRBV4-1; perhaps TRBD1 as D (6 bases). CDR1 and CDR2 (germline): MGHRA, YSYEKL. The V end was cut by 1 base, the J end by 3 bases, with 18 bases between. The CDR3 covers 18 residues. This CDR3 reads CASSQGALWGLANEKLFF. The CDR3 DNA is TGCGCCAGCAGCCAAGGGGCCCTTTGGGGGCTAGCTAATGAAAAACTGTTTTTT.

CDR3 coding DNA: TGTGCCAGCAGCACTCGGACAGGGCCTGTCGGCTACACCTTC. Amino acid sequence: CASSTRTGPVGYTF. The chain carries TRBV9 and TRBJ1-2, with 8 bases fitting TRBD1. The CDR3 length is 14 residues. Losses at the gene ends were 4 bases for V and 8 bases for J; bases not matched to a gene: 10. The germline V gene has CDR1 SGDLS and CDR2 YYNGEE.

About this clone itself: Other nucleotide sequences in the sample specify the same CDR3. The rearrangement joins TRBV12-3 or TRBV12-4 to TRBJ1-5; D is unresolved. The CDR3 runs to 12 residues. Trimming took off 1 base at V and 9 bases at J, with 7 bases between the two ends. In DNA form, the CDR3 reads TGTGCCAGCAGTTTAGGTCGGGGGCCCCAGCATTTT. It translates to CASSLGRGPQHF.

The CDR3: CASSLRGGELFF. The CDR3 DNA is TGTGCCAGCAGCTTACGAGGCGGGGAGCTGTTTTTT. The chain combines TRBV7-2 with TRBJ2-2, with unresolved D. Germline loops: CDR1 SGHTA, CDR2 FQGNSA. V was shortened by 2 bases and J by 7 bases, with 5 bases between the two germline ends. The CDR3 contains 12 residues.

The chain joins TRBV6-5 to TRBJ1-6, with a tentative D call TRBD1 (5 bases). The germline V gene encodes CDR1 MNHEY and CDR2 SVGAGI. The CDR3 runs to 15 residues. The V and J ends lost 5 bases and 6 bases respectively, with 14 bases between them. The CDR3 sequence: CASSLLGGGNSPLHF. CDR3 coding DNA: TGTGCCAGCAGTCTCCTTGGGGGGGGTAATTCACCCCTCCACTTT.

The CDR3 DNA reads TGTGCCAGCAGCCAAGATCCTAGCGGGGGGGCCGGAGAGACCCAGTACTTC. Amino acids: CASSQDPSGGAGETQYF. V and J are TRBV4-2 and TRBJ2-5; 12 nucleotides line up with TRBD2. Germline values: CDR1 LGHNA, CDR2 YNFKEQ. J was trimmed by 4 bases and V by 0 bases; bases with no gene match: 6. This CDR3 spans 17 amino acids.

V and J are TRBV15 and TRBJ1-3; the D is unclear. CDR3 size: 12 residues. The germline V gene encodes CDR1 LNHNV and CDR2 YYDKDF (reference sequence). Deletions cut 10 bases from V and 2 bases from J, with 9 bases between. CDR3 nucleotide sequence: TGTGCCATCCAGTGGCCTGGAAACACCATATATTTT. Translating gives CAIQWPGNTIYF.

The chain links TRBV10-3 to TRBJ2-7, with D maybe TRBD2 (6 bases). CDR3 length equals 14 residues. CDR1 and CDR2 (germline): ENHRY, SYGVKD. The V end was cut by 5 bases, the J end by 2 bases, with 13 bases between. CDR3 protein: CAISPGLDAYEQYF. DNA of the CDR3: TGTGCCATCAGTCCGGGACTGGACGCCTACGAGCAGTACTTC.

Only one count was recorded for this clone. The rearrangement joins TRBV19 to TRBJ2-1, with 9 bases lining up with TRBD1. V lost 3 bases to trimming and J lost 6 bases; unmatched junction nucleotides: 6. CDR1 is LNHDA and CDR2 is SQIVND in the germline V gene (reference sequence). The CDR3 contains 15 residues. In nucleotides, the CDR3 is TGTGCCAGTAGTATTTGGGGACAGGGCACCAATGAGCAGTTCTTC. Encoded protein: CASSIWGQGTNEQFF.

The chain employs TRBV6-6 and TRBJ1-1; 10 nucleotides line up with TRBD1. J was trimmed by 1 base and V by 8 bases; bases with no gene match: 10. Germline values: CDR1 MNHNY, CDR2 SVGAGI (reference sequence). The CDR3 is 16 amino acids. For the CDR3, the DNA is TGTGCCAGCGAGGGACAGGGGTTCATCAAGAACACTGAAGCTTTCTTT. Its protein product is CASEGQGFIKNTEAFF.

The rearrangement joins TRBV6-6 to TRBJ1-3; D remains unclear. CDR1 and CDR2 (germline): MNHNY, SVGAGI (reference sequence). The CDR3 has 15 residues. Trimming stripped 2 bases from V and 0 bases from J, with 8 bases between. CDR3 sequence (DNA): TGTGCCAGCAGTTACCCCCTAAGCTCTGGAAACACCATATATTTT. Translation gives CASSYPLSSGNTIYF.

The chain has TRBV24-1 and TRBJ2-1; 12 bases are shared with TRBD2. V dropped 9 bases and J dropped 5; count of bases not matched to a gene: 4. Germline assignment: CDR1 KGHDR and CDR2 SFDVKD. The CDR3 length is 14 residues. The CDR3 is CATGLAGINNEQFF. CDR3 sequence (DNA): TGTGCCACCGGACTAGCGGGGATTAACAATGAGCAGTTCTTC.

V and J are TRBV11-2 and TRBJ2-7; the D is unclear. Trimming cost V 1 base and J 5 bases, with 9 bases left between them. CDR3 length equals 13 residues. The germline CDR1 and CDR2 sequences are SGHAT and FQNNGV. CDR3 in amino acids: CASSLVVTNEQYF. CDR3 DNA sequence: TGTGCCAGCAGCTTAGTGGTGACAAACGAGCAGTACTTC.

This chain connects TRBV14 to TRBJ1-3; TRBD1 matches at 8 bases. The J segment lost 7 bases and the V segment lost 1 base, leaving 9 bases of the junction unmatched. Looked up from germline, CDR1 is SGHDN and CDR2 is FVKESK. The CDR3 extends over 16 amino acids. The CDR3 is CASSQVPTGGRNTIYF. CDR3 coding DNA: TGTGCCAGCAGCCAAGTTCCCACAGGGGGTAGGAACACCATATATTTT.

This chain joins TRBV29-1 and TRBJ1-1, with D hard to call. This CDR3 has 13 amino acids. Germline CDR1 reads SQVTM; CDR2 reads ANQGSEA. V gave up 3 bases and J gave up 2 bases, with 10 bases separating them. The CDR3 region is CSVDTSGNTEAFF. The CDR3 DNA is TGCAGCGTTGACACTTCAGGTAACACTGAAGCTTTCTTT.

This chain uses TRBV6-6 with TRBJ2-5; 8 positions agree with TRBD2. Per the germline V gene, CDR1 is MNHNY and CDR2 is SVGAGI (reference sequence). The trim removed 10 bases at V and 3 bases at J, leaving 13 bases unmatched. The CDR3 spans 15 residues. The CDR3 DNA follows: TGTGCCACCTTAAACCAATTACTAGCGGAAGAGACCCAGTACTTC. It is translated as CATLNQLLAEETQYF.

This chain connects TRBV5-1 to TRBJ1-3; D might be TRBD1 (6 bases). V lost 4 bases to trimming and J lost 5 bases, with 28 bases between them. Germline V lookup: CDR1 SGHRS, CDR2 YFSETQ. This CDR3 contains 19 residues. CDR3 DNA sequence: TGCGCCAGCAGCCTATCATTTAACAGGGATGCGGTAGGAAGAAACACCATATATTTT. Protein: CASSLSFNRDAVGRNTIYF.

V gene TRBV24-1 combines with J gene TRBJ2-5; 8 bases agree with TRBD2. V lost 4 bases, J lost 5 bases, and 5 bases stayed unmatched. The length of the CDR3 is 14 residues. Germline CDR1 reads KGHDR; CDR2 reads SFDVKD. CDR3 residues: CATSDPGGVETQYF. As DNA, the CDR3 is TGTGCCACCAGTGACCCGGGGGGGGTCGAGACCCAGTACTTC.

This clone was detected once. The chain uses TRBV30 and TRBJ2-2; 14 bases map to TRBD2. The CDR3 sequence is 18 residues long. With 5 bases clipped from V and 4 bases from J, the junction kept 12 bases outside the gene matches. Looked up from germline, CDR1 is GTSNPN and CDR2 is SVGIG (reference sequence). The CDR3 region is CAWGRGLAGAFITGELFF. The CDR3 DNA follows: TGTGCCTGGGGGCGGGGACTAGCGGGGGCCTTTATCACCGGGGAGCTGTTTTTT.

The chain combines TRBV28 with TRBJ1-2; TRBD1 aligns across 7 bases. The CDR3 totals 13 residues. The V gene end was trimmed by 10 bases and the J gene end by 5 bases; junction bases not matched to a gene: 10. The V gene's germline CDR1 is MDHEN and CDR2 SYDVKM. CDR3 protein: CATFPQGGYGYTF. The CDR3 DNA is TGTGCCACCTTCCCTCAGGGGGGTTATGGCTACACCTTC.

V usage is TRBV11-1 and J usage is TRBJ2-2; D ambiguous. The CDR3 totals 14 residues. Trimming cost V 5 bases and J 1 base, with 8 bases left between them. CDR1 and CDR2 (germline): SGHAT, FQDESV (reference sequence). CDR3 DNA: TGTGCCAGCAGCCGAAACAGGAACACCGGGGAGCTGTTTTTT. Amino acid sequence: CASSRNRNTGELFF.